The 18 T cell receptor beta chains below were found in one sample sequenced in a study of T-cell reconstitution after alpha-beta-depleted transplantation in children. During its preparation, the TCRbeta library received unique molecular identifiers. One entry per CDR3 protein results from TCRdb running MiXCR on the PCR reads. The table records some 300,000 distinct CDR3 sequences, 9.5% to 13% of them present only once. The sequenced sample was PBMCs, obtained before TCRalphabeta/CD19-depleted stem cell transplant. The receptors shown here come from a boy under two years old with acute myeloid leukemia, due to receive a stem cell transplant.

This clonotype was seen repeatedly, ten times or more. The CDR3 here is CAWSVGSYNEQFF. CDR3 nucleotide sequence: TGTGCCTGGAGTGTAGGGAGCTACAATGAGCAGTTCTTC. The J gene is TRBJ2-1, the V gene TRBV30, with D perhaps TRBD2 (5 bases). CDR3 length equals 13 residues. Trimming removed 0 bases at V and 3 bases at J, with 6 bases between. Germline V CDR1 and CDR2: GTSNPN, SVGIG (reference sequence).

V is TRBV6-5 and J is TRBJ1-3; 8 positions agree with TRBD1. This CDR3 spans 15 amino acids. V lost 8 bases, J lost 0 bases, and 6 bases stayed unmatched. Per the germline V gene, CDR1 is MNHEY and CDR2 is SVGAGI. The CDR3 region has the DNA TGTGCCAGCTCTTACAGGGGGAGCTCTGGAAACACCATATATTTT. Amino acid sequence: CASSYRGSSGNTIYF.

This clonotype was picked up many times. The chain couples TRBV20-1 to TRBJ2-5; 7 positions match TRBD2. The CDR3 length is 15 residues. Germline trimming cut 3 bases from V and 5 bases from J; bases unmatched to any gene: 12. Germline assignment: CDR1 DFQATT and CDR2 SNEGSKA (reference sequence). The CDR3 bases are TGCAGTGCTAGTATCCCAGTCGGGGGAGGGGAGACCCAGTACTTC. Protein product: CSASIPVGGGETQYF.

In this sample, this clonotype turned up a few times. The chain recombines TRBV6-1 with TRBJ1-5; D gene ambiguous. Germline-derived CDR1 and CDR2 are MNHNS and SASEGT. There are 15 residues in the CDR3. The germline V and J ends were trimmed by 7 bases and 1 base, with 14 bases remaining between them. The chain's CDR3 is CASNLGPTSNQPQHF. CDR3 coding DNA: TGTGCCAGCAATCTCGGACCTACAAGCAATCAGCCCCAGCATTTT.

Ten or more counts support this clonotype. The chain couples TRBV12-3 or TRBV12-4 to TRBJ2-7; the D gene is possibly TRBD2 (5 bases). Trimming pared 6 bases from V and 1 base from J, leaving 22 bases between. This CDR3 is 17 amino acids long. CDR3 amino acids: CASRPGGRDISSYEQYF. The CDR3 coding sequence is TGTGCCAGCAGACCAGGTGGGAGAGACATTTCTTCCTACGAGCAGTACTTC.

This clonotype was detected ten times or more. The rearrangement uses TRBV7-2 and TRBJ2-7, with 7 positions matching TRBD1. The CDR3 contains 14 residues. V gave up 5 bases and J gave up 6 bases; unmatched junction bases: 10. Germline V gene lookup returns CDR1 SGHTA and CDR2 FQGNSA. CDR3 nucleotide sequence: TGTGCCAGCAGCACCCGACAGGGCCGGATCGAGCAGTACTTC. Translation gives CASSTRQGRIEQYF.

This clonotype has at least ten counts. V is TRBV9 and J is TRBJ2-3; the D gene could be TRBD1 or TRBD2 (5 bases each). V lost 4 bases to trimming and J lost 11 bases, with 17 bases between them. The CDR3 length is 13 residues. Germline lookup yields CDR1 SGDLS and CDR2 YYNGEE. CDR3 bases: TGTGCCAGCAGCACCGGGACCTTGGACGGGCAGTATTTT. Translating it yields CASSTGTLDGQYF. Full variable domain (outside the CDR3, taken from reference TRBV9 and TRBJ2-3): DSGVTQTPKHLITATGQRVTLRCSPRSGDLSVYWYQQSLDQGLQFLIQYYNGEERAKGNILERFSAQQFPDLHSELNLSSLELGDSALYFCASSTGTLDGQYFGPGTRLTVL.

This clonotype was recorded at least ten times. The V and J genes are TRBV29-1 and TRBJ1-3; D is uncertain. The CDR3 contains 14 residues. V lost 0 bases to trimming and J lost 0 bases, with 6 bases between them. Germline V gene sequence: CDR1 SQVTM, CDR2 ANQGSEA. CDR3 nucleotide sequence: TGCAGCGTTGAAGAGAGAGGCTCTGGAAACACCATATATTTT. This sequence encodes CSVEERGSGNTIYF.

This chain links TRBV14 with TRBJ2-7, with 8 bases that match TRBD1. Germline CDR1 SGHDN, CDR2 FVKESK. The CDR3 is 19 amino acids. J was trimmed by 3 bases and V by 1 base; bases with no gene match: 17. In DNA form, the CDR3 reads TGTGCCAGCAGCCAAGGGGGTAGGACAGGGTTGTGGCGGGGCTACGAGCAGTACTTC. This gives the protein CASSQGGRTGLWRGYEQYF.

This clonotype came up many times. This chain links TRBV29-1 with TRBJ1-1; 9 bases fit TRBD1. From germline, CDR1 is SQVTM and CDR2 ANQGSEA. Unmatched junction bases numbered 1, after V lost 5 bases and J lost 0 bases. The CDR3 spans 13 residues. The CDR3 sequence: CSVTGGMNTEAFF. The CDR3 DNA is TGCAGCGTTACAGGGGGCATGAACACTGAAGCTTTCTTT.

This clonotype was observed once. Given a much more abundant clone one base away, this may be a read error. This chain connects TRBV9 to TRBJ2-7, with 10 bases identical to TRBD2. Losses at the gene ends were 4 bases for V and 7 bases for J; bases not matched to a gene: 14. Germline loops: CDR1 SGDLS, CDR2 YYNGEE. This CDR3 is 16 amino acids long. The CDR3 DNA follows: TGTGCCAGCAGCCCCCGCTGGGGAGCGGGGGGGAGGGAGCAGTACTTC. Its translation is CASSPRWGAGGREQYF.

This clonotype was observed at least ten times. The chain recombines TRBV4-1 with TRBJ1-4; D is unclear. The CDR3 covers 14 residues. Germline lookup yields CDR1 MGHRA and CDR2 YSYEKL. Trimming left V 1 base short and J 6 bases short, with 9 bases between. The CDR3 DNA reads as TGCGCCAGCAGCCAAGGGGCGGACGATGAAAAACTGTTTTTT. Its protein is CASSQGADDEKLFF.

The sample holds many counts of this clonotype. The CDR3 spells CASSPASGGSGKETQYF. The CDR3, as DNA: TGCGCCAGCAGCCCTGCGAGCGGGGGGTCAGGAAAAGAGACCCAGTACTTC. The chain joins TRBV5-1 to TRBJ2-5, with 9 bases lining up with TRBD2. Germline loops: CDR1 SGHRS, CDR2 YFSETQ. The length of the CDR3 is 17 residues. Trimming removed 4 bases from V and 3 bases from J; junction bases left unmatched: 13.

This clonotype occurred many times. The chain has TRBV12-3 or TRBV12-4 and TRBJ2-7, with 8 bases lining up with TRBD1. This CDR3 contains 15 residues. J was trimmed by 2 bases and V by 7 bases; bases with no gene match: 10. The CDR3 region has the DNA TGTGCCAGCACCTTCGGGGGACAGGTTACCTACGAGCAGTACTTC. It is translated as CASTFGGQVTYEQYF.

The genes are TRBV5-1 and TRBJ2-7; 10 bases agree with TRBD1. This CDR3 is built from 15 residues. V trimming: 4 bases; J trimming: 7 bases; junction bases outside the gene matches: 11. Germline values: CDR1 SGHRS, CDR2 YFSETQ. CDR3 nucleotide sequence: TGCGCCAGCAGCCCTACCGGGACAGGGGATGGTGAGCAGTACTTC. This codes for CASSPTGTGDGEQYF.

The CDR3 reads CASSYSSAGGQETQYF. The CDR3 nucleotides read TGTGCCAGCAGTTACTCCTCCGCAGGGGGCCAAGAGACCCAGTACTTC. This chain joins TRBV6-5 and TRBJ2-5, with 7 nucleotides matching TRBD1. The V and J ends lost 0 bases and 1 base, in that order; junction bases with no gene match: 5. This CDR3 comprises 16 residues. Germline lookup yields CDR1 MNHEY and CDR2 SVGAGI.

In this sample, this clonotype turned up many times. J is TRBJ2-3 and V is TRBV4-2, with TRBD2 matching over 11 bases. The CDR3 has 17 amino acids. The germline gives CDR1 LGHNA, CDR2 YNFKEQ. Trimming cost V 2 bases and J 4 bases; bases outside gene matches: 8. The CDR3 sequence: CASSQRTSGSGSDTQYF. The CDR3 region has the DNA TGTGCCAGCAGCCAACGTACTAGCGGGAGTGGCTCAGATACGCAGTATTTT.

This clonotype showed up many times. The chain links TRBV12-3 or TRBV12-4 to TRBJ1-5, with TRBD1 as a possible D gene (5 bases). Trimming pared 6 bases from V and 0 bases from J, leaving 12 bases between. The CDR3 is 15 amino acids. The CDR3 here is CASSDFQGSNQPQHF. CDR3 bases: TGTGCCAGCAGCGACTTTCAGGGTAGCAATCAGCCCCAGCATTTT.